Listed below are T cell receptor beta chains from one sample, sequenced in a study of blood T cell repertoires in COVID-19. Some clones are missing from TCRdb's copy, which holds only in-frame ones; the method was immunoSEQ multiplex PCR. The table has some 300,000 clones, 75% to 90% seen once. Material: peripheral blood. The receptors originated from a woman aged 45-59 years with COVID-19, enrolled during active disease. CDR3s include the opening cysteine and the closing phenylalanine or tryptophan. The order of the fields is V gene, CDR3 length, D gene, J gene, clone size, CDR3 DNA, CDR3 protein. A D gene is named only where the DNA matches it firmly. Clone size is stated in some rows and not others, as once, few, many or a class when expanded.

v_gene: TRBV2; len: 14; d_gene: -; j_gene: TRBJ1-5; abundance: -; CDR3nt: TGTGCCAGCAGTGAAGACAGGGTGAGTCAGCCCCAGCATTTT; CDR3aa: CASSEDRVSQPQHF
v_gene: TRBV2; len: 12; d_gene: -; j_gene: TRBJ2-7; abundance: -; CDR3nt: TGTGCCAGCACACTGATTACCTACGAGCAGTACTTC; CDR3aa: CASTLITYEQYF
v_gene: TRBV18; len: 13; d_gene: -; j_gene: TRBJ1-3; abundance: -; CDR3nt: TGTGCCAGCTCAACCACGGGTAGTAACACCATATATTTT; CDR3aa: CASSTTGSNTIYF
v_gene: TRBV28; len: 14; d_gene: -; j_gene: TRBJ1-1; abundance: -; CDR3nt: TGTGCCAGCACCTCAACAGCCCTGAACACTGAAGCTTTCTTT; CDR3aa: CASTSTALNTEAFF
v_gene: TRBV24-1; len: 18; d_gene: -; j_gene: TRBJ2-1; abundance: -; CDR3nt: TGTGCCACCAGTGATTCCACTTACAGGTTGAGCTCCTACAATGAGCAGTTCTTC; CDR3aa: CATSDSTYRLSSYNEQFF
v_gene: TRBV9; len: 15; d_gene: TRBD1; j_gene: TRBJ2-3; abundance: -; CDR3nt: TGTGCCAGCAGCCGGGACAGGGGCCGGGGAGATACGCAGTATTTT; CDR3aa: CASSRDRGRGDTQYF
v_gene: TRBV2; len: 16; d_gene: -; j_gene: TRBJ2-7; abundance: -; CDR3nt: TGTGCCAGCAGTGAAGCATCAGGCAGGGGTTTCTACGAGCAGTACTTC; CDR3aa: CASSEASGRGFYEQYF
v_gene: TRBV6-6; len: 13; d_gene: TRBD1; j_gene: TRBJ2-7; abundance: -; CDR3nt: TGTGCCAGCGGGGACAGGGGAACGGGGGAGCAGTACTTC; CDR3aa: CASGDRGTGEQYF
v_gene: TRBV7-8; len: 17; d_gene: TRBD2; j_gene: TRBJ2-1; abundance: once; CDR3nt: TGTGCCAGCAGCTTAGCCTCGGCTAGCGGGAACCCTAATGAGCAGTTCTTC; CDR3aa: CASSLASASGNPNEQFF
v_gene: TRBV5-1; len: 17; d_gene: TRBD2; j_gene: TRBJ2-7; abundance: -; CDR3nt: TGCGCCAGCAGCTGGGGGGGACTAGCGGGGACCTCCTACGAGCAGTACTTC; CDR3aa: CASSWGGLAGTSYEQYF
v_gene: TRBV5-5; len: 15; d_gene: TRBD1; j_gene: TRBJ1-2; abundance: -; CDR3nt: TGTGCCAGCAGCGGACGACAGGGAACTAACTATGGCTACACCTTC; CDR3aa: CASSGRQGTNYGYTF
v_gene: TRBV29-1; len: 16; d_gene: TRBD2; j_gene: TRBJ2-1; abundance: once; CDR3nt: TGCAGCGTTGAAGATGGGAGCGGGAGGTTCTACAATGAGCAGTTCTTC; CDR3aa: CSVEDGSGRFYNEQFF
v_gene: TRBV7-8; len: 13; d_gene: -; j_gene: TRBJ1-1; abundance: -; CDR3nt: TGTGCCAGCAGTTTCGACACGAACACTGAAGCTTTCTTT; CDR3aa: CASSFDTNTEAFF
v_gene: TRBV5-1; len: 15; d_gene: -; j_gene: TRBJ1-5; abundance: -; CDR3nt: TGCGCCAGCAGCTTGGCGGGGGTCAGCAATCAGCCCCAGCATTTT; CDR3aa: CASSLAGVSNQPQHF
v_gene: TRBV30; len: 12; d_gene: -; j_gene: TRBJ1-1; abundance: -; CDR3nt: TGTGCCTGGAGGCAGGGCTCCGCTGAAGCTTTCTTT; CDR3aa: CAWRQGSAEAFF
v_gene: TRBV6-5; len: 15; d_gene: TRBD1; j_gene: TRBJ1-1; abundance: once; CDR3nt: TGTGCCAGCAGTTATGCCGGGACAGTGAACACTGAAGCTTTCTTT; CDR3aa: CASSYAGTVNTEAFF
v_gene: TRBV11-3; len: 19; d_gene: TRBD2; j_gene: TRBJ2-1; abundance: -; CDR3nt: TGTGCCAGCAGCTTAGTTGGGACTAGCAGCGCCAGCTCCTACAATGAGCAGTTCTTC; CDR3aa: CASSLVGTSSASSYNEQFF
v_gene: TRBV6-2/TRBV6-3; len: 15; d_gene: -; j_gene: TRBJ1-2; abundance: -; CDR3nt: TGTGCCAGCAGTTACCGAACGGTTACCGAATATGGCTACACCTTC; CDR3aa: CASSYRTVTEYGYTF
v_gene: TRBV7-2; len: 13; d_gene: TRBD1; j_gene: TRBJ1-2; abundance: -; CDR3nt: TGTGCCAGCAGCACCGGACAGGGGAGCGGCTACACCTTC; CDR3aa: CASSTGQGSGYTF
v_gene: TRBV25-1; len: 17; d_gene: TRBD1; j_gene: TRBJ2-5; abundance: -; CDR3nt: TGTGCCAGCAGTGAAAGGCGGGGACAGGGGAGGAGAGAGACCCAGTACTTC; CDR3aa: CASSERRGQGRRETQYF
v_gene: TRBV6-2/TRBV6-3; len: 17; d_gene: -; j_gene: TRBJ2-1; abundance: -; CDR3nt: TGTGCCAGCAGTTATAGTCCGTACGGTTACAGGGCCAATGAGCAGTTCTTC; CDR3aa: CASSYSPYGYRANEQFF
v_gene: TRBV18; len: 12; d_gene: -; j_gene: TRBJ1-5; abundance: -; CDR3nt: TGTGCCAGCTCACCAAACGCTGGGCTCCAGCATTTT; CDR3aa: CASSPNAGLQHF
v_gene: TRBV5-1; len: 15; d_gene: TRBD2; j_gene: TRBJ2-1; abundance: -; CDR3nt: TGCGCCAGCACCCGACTAGCGGGAGCTCTGAATGAGCAGTTCTTC; CDR3aa: CASTRLAGALNEQFF
v_gene: TRBV6-2/TRBV6-3; len: 16; d_gene: -; j_gene: TRBJ1-1; abundance: -; CDR3nt: TGTGCCAGCAGTTACTTTGGGGGGACCATGAACACTGAAGCTTTCTTT; CDR3aa: CASSYFGGTMNTEAFF
v_gene: TRBV27; len: 17; d_gene: -; j_gene: TRBJ2-3; abundance: -; CDR3nt: TGTGCCAGCAGTTTAGTACCCTCTTGGGAGCTCCCAGATACGCAGTATTTT; CDR3aa: CASSLVPSWELPDTQYF
v_gene: TRBV7-9; len: 15; d_gene: -; j_gene: TRBJ1-3; abundance: -; CDR3nt: TGTGCCAGCAGCTTAGTGTATACGGGAGGGGACACCATATATTTT; CDR3aa: CASSLVYTGGDTIYF
v_gene: TRBV18; len: 14; d_gene: TRBD1; j_gene: TRBJ1-1; abundance: -; CDR3nt: TGTGCCAGCTCCCAGGACAGGGTCAAATCTGAAGCTTTCTTT; CDR3aa: CASSQDRVKSEAFF